One and the same sample provided the 27 T cell receptor beta chains below, sequenced in a study of shared clonotypes between healthy human individuals. Assay used: immunoSEQ multiplex PCR; TCRdb lists only in-frame clones, some missing. The sample contains over 400,000 clones, over 75% of which appear only once. Sequenced input: PBMCs. The origin of the receptors is a woman in her thirties or forties in good health. Some clones in this sample may be carry-over from other donors' samples.

A single count supports this clone. The chain links TRBV15 to TRBJ1-2; the D is unclear. V dropped 0 bases and J dropped 4 bases, with 6 bases sitting between them. The germline V gene encodes CDR1 LNHNV and CDR2 YYDKDF (reference sequence). The CDR3 loop spans 13 amino acids. In nucleotides, the CDR3 is TGTGCCACCAGCAGAGAATTGATCTATGGCTACACCTTC. This codes for CATSRELIYGYTF.

The rearrangement uses TRBV29-1 and TRBJ2-5; the D gene is possibly TRBD2 (6 bases). Per the germline V gene, CDR1 is SQVTM and CDR2 is ANQGSEA. V was clipped by 6 bases and J by 5 bases, with 10 bases between them. The CDR3 loop spans 11 amino acids. The chain's CDR3 is CSVGTSETQYF. The CDR3 DNA sequence: TGCAGCGTAGGGACTTCGGAGACCCAGTACTTC.

The sample holds a few counts of this clone. The gene calls are TRBV2 and TRBJ1-3; unclear D gene. Per germline, CDR1 SNHLY and CDR2 FYNNEI. CDR3 length: 14 amino acids. The V end lost 6 bases, the J end lost 0 bases, and 9 bases lay between the germline ends. CDR3 in amino acids: CASRGVHSGNTIYF. Written as DNA, the CDR3 is TGTGCCAGCAGGGGTGTTCACTCTGGAAACACCATATATTTT.

Comment on this clone: This likely traces to a read error, being one base from a far larger clone. Other DNA sequences in the sample encode the same CDR3. V is TRBV7-2 and J is TRBJ2-1, with 8 positions matching TRBD2. The germline V gene has CDR1 SGHTA and CDR2 FQGNSA. This CDR3 comprises 15 residues. V was clipped by 1 base and J by 9 bases; unmatched bases: 8. The CDR3 here is CASSLVVTSGVEQFF. The CDR3 DNA is TGTGCCAGCAGCTTAGTAGTTACTAGCGGCGTTGAGCAGTTCTTC. Combining the CDR3 with reference TRBV7-2 and TRBJ2-1 gives the whole variable domain GAGVSQSPSNKVTEKGKDVELRCDPISGHTALYWYRQSLGQGLEFLIYFQGNSAPDKSGLPSDRFSAERTGGSVSTLTIQRTQQEDSAVYLCASSLVVTSGVEQFFGPGTRLTVL.

This clone was observed a handful of times. The rearrangement uses TRBV25-1 and TRBJ2-1; the match to TRBD1 covers 8 bases. Per germline, CDR1 MGHDK and CDR2 SYGVNS. The CDR3 length is 14 residues. The V gene end was trimmed by 5 bases and the J gene end by 8 bases; junction bases not matched to a gene: 8. The CDR3 DNA reads as TGTGCCAGCAGTCCAGGACAGGGCCGGGATGAGCAGTTCTTC. Protein product: CASSPGQGRDEQFF. The full variable domain, completed using reference TRBV25-1 and TRBJ2-1, is EADIYQTPRYLVIGTGKKITLECSQTMGHDKMYWYQQDPGMELHLIHYSYGVNSTEKGDLSSESTVSRIRTEHFPLTLESARPSHTSQYLCASSPGQGRDEQFFGPGTRLTVL.

This clone turned up a few times. The rearrangement links TRBV16 to TRBJ1-1, with 7 positions matching TRBD1. Per germline, CDR1 KGHSY and CDR2 FQNENV. The V gene end was trimmed by 4 bases and the J gene end by 3 bases; junction bases not matched to a gene: 8. This CDR3 spans 15 amino acids. The DNA for the CDR3 is TGTGCCAGCAGCCTTGGCGAAACAGGGGACACTGAAGCTTTCTTT. Its translation is CASSLGETGDTEAFF.

The chain is built from TRBV4-1 and TRBJ2-7, with 11 bases matching TRBD2. The CDR3 sequence is 16 residues long. Unmatched junction bases numbered 6, after V lost 2 bases and J lost 3 bases. Per the germline V gene, CDR1 is MGHRA and CDR2 is YSYEKL. The CDR3 protein is CASSQPLAGGIYEQYF. The DNA of the CDR3 is TGCGCCAGCAGCCAACCTCTAGCGGGAGGAATCTACGAGCAGTACTTC.

The genes are TRBV7-9 and TRBJ1-2; TRBD1 agrees at 7 bases. The CDR3 has 14 residues. Trimming cost V 5 bases and J 4 bases; bases outside gene matches: 7. Germline V gives CDR1 SEHNR, CDR2 FQNEAQ (reference sequence). The CDR3 sequence: CASSTSDRAYGYTF. The DNA for the CDR3 is TGTGCCAGCAGCACCTCCGACAGGGCCTATGGCTACACCTTC.

This clone was picked up many times. Other DNA sequences in this specimen translate into the identical CDR3. This chain joins TRBV28 and TRBJ1-2; 8 bases line up with TRBD1. V gave up 2 bases and J gave up 6 bases; unmatched junction bases: 11. The CDR3 totals 16 residues. Germline loops: CDR1 MDHEN, CDR2 SYDVKM. CDR3 DNA: TGTGCCAGCAGTTTAATTCCAGGGGGCGCAAGTAATGGCTACACCTTC. It is translated as CASSLIPGGASNGYTF.

With regard to this clone: A read error likely explains this, since a far larger clone differs by one base. Different DNA sequences within this sample yield the same CDR3. V and J are TRBV7-9 and TRBJ1-4; TRBD1 agrees at 7 bases. Looked up from germline, CDR1 is SEHNR and CDR2 is FQNEAQ (reference sequence). CDR3 length equals 15 residues. DNA of the CDR3: TGTGCTAGCACCCCGGGGTTGACAGGGCCCGAAAAACTGTTTTTT. It is translated as CASTPGLTGPEKLFF.

With regard to this clone: Relative to the germline gene, one junction end is altered; a read error may explain this. The chain joins TRBV28 to TRBJ1-5; the D is unclear. The CDR3 covers 15 residues. Germline lookup yields CDR1 MDHEN and CDR2 SYDVKM. CDR3 sequence reads: CACSLGGVGDQPQHF. The DNA for the CDR3 is TGTGCCTGCAGTTTAGGCGGCGTGGGTGATCAGCCCCAGCATTTT.

This clone was counted only a few times. The chain couples TRBV5-5 to TRBJ2-5; D gene uncertain. Near its end, the DNA agrees better with TRBJ2-7, so the J call may be wrong. The germline CDR1 and CDR2 sequences are SGHKS and YYEKEE (reference sequence). This CDR3 has 12 residues. CDR3 in amino acids: CASSSLPYEQYF. Here the CDR3 DNA reads TGTGCCAGCAGCTCCTTACCCTACGAGCAGTACTTC.

Points on this clone: A read error likely explains this, since a far larger clone differs by one base. The chain is built from TRBV30 and TRBJ2-6; no clear D. The germline V gene encodes CDR1 GTSNPN and CDR2 SVGIG (reference sequence). The CDR3 is 15 amino acids. In nucleotides, the CDR3 is TGTGCCTGGGTCCTGAGCTTCTCTGTGGCCAACGTCCTGACTTTC. Translated, it gives CAWVLSFSVANVLTF.

The V gene is TRBV27, the J gene TRBJ2-3; D is unresolved. Trimming cost V 5 bases and J 0 bases, with 9 bases left between them. The length of the CDR3 is 14 residues. CDR1 and CDR2 (germline): MNHEY, SMNVEV (reference sequence). CDR3: CASSLGLSTDTQYF. The CDR3 nucleotides are TGTGCCAGCAGTCTGGGGTTGAGCACAGATACGCAGTATTTT.

The chain uses TRBV6-1 and TRBJ1-5; a possible D gene is TRBD1 (5 bases). V gave up 0 bases and J gave up 5 bases, with 8 bases separating them. Per the germline V gene, CDR1 is MNHNS and CDR2 is SASEGT. The CDR3 runs to 14 residues. CDR3 DNA sequence: TGTGCCAGCAGTGAAGCGGGGGGGTATCAGCCCCAGCATTTT. Protein: CASSEAGGYQPQHF.

The CDR3 here is CASSVPRQARWDSGELFF. The CDR3 DNA is TGTGCCAGCAGCGTTCCCAGACAGGCGAGATGGGACTCCGGGGAGCTGTTTTTT. The chain uses TRBV9 and TRBJ2-2; the D gene could be TRBD1 or TRBD2 (6 bases each). Germline CDR1 and CDR2: SGDLS and YYNGEE. The CDR3 is 18 residues long. The germline V and J ends were trimmed by 2 bases and 6 bases, with 23 bases remaining between them.

The rearrangement links TRBV19 to TRBJ1-2; D uncertain. V shed 0 bases and J shed 8 bases, with 7 bases lying between them. Germline CDR1 LNHDA, CDR2 SQIVND (reference sequence). CDR3 size: 12 residues. Here the CDR3 DNA reads TGTGCCAGTAGTATAGATCTTCGCGGCTACACCTTC. The encoded protein is CASSIDLRGYTF. Combining the CDR3 with reference TRBV19 and TRBJ1-2 gives the whole variable domain DGGITQSPKYLFRKEGQNVTLSCEQNLNHDAMYWYRQDPGQGLRLIYYSQIVNDFQKGDIAEGYSVSREKKESFPLTVTSAQKNPTAFYLCASSIDLRGYTFGSGTRLTVV.

The gene calls are TRBV28 and TRBJ1-4; the match to TRBD1 covers 8 bases. Losses at the gene ends were 2 bases for V and 8 bases for J; bases not matched to a gene: 7. The germline V gene encodes CDR1 MDHEN and CDR2 SYDVKM. This CDR3 region has 15 residues. CDR3 DNA sequence: TGTGCCAGCAGTTTAGGGGACAGGTTGGAGGAAAAACTGTTTTTT. Amino acids: CASSLGDRLEEKLFF.

The rearrangement links TRBV5-1 to TRBJ1-3, with D perhaps TRBD1 (5 bases). CDR1 is SGHRS, CDR2 YFSETQ, per germline. V was trimmed by 0 bases and J by 4 bases, leaving 11 bases between them. The CDR3 is 15 amino acids. CDR3 in amino acids: CASSLVGTQGNTIYF. In nucleotides, the CDR3 is TGCGCCAGCAGCTTGGTCGGGACCCAGGGAAACACCATATATTTT.

The genes are TRBV7-9 and TRBJ2-2; TRBD2 agrees at 8 bases. Trimming cost V 5 bases and J 4 bases; bases outside gene matches: 15. CDR1 and CDR2 from the germline V gene are SEHNR and FQNEAQ (reference sequence). The CDR3 has 18 amino acids. This chain's CDR3 is CASSAPLGSGRGTGELFF. In nucleotides, the CDR3 is TGTGCCAGCAGCGCCCCTCTCGGGAGCGGGAGAGGCACCGGGGAGCTGTTTTTT.

J is TRBJ2-7 and V is TRBV7-6; 16 bases align to TRBD2. V lost 2 bases to trimming and J lost 10 bases; unmatched junction nucleotides: 8. Germline V gene sequence: CDR1 SGHVS, CDR2 FNYEAQ. The CDR3 runs to 16 residues. The CDR3 region is CASSLREGLAGGPQYF. CDR3 nucleotides: TGTGCCAGCAGCTTACGGGAGGGACTAGCGGGAGGGCCACAGTACTTC.

The chain is built from TRBV27 and TRBJ1-1; D is undetermined. Trimming stripped 11 bases from V and 2 bases from J, with 15 bases between. The CDR3 covers 13 residues. Germline V CDR1 and CDR2: MNHEY, SMNVEV (reference sequence). The CDR3 region is CAYLMCLNTEAFF. The DNA of the CDR3 is TGTGCCTACCTCATGTGCCTTAACACTGAAGCTTTCTTT.

This clone showed up just once. Given a far larger clone just one base away, this is likely a sequencing read error. Other DNA sequences in this sample translate to the same CDR3. The chain couples TRBV5-6 to TRBJ2-7, with 9 bases lining up with TRBD2. The V gene's germline CDR1 is SGHDT and CDR2 YYEEEE. This CDR3 contains 14 residues. Here the CDR3 DNA reads TGTGCCAGCAAATTGGCGGGAGGGTCCTATGAGCAGTACTTC. Protein: CASKLAGGSYEQYF.

In the case of this clone: A read error is likely here: a far larger clone is one base away. The sample holds other DNA sequences that translate to the same CDR3. The gene calls are TRBV28 and TRBJ2-1, with 14 bases identical to TRBD2. The CDR3 has 15 amino acids. V was clipped by 7 bases and J by 10 bases; unmatched bases: 9. Looked up from germline, CDR1 is MDHEN and CDR2 is SYDVKM. CDR3 in amino acids: CASMETSGRADEQFF. Written as DNA, the CDR3 is TGTGCCAGCATGGAGACTAGCGGGAGGGCTGACGAGCAGTTCTTC.

The chain recombines TRBV11-3 with TRBJ2-7; D perhaps matches TRBD2 (5 bases). The V gene's germline CDR1 is SGHNT and CDR2 YENEEA. Trimming removed 0 bases at V and 7 bases at J, with 10 bases between. The CDR3 length is 13 residues. CDR3 DNA: TGTGCCAGCAGCTTAGATGCGTCGGGAGAGCAGTACTTC. This sequence encodes CASSLDASGEQYF.

This chain connects TRBV30 to TRBJ1-1; no firm D call. The CDR3 totals 11 residues. Looked up from germline, CDR1 is GTSNPN and CDR2 is SVGIG (reference sequence). The V end was cut by 2 bases, the J end by 4 bases, with 5 bases between. The CDR3 sequence: CAWSSGTEAFF. The CDR3 nucleotides read TGTGCCTGGAGTTCGGGCACTGAAGCTTTCTTT.

The chain has TRBV5-1 and TRBJ2-7; 13 positions match TRBD2. The germline gives CDR1 SGHRS, CDR2 YFSETQ. The V and J ends lost 4 bases and 4 bases, in that order; junction bases with no gene match: 8. This CDR3 spans 16 amino acids. For the CDR3, the DNA is TGCGCCAGCAGCCCCGGACTAGCGGGAGTACAATACGAGCAGTACTTC. It specifies CASSPGLAGVQYEQYF.